The rows below give T cell receptor beta chains drawn from one sample of a study of blood T cell repertoires in COVID-19. Using immunoSEQ multiplex PCR, the repertoire was profiled, and TCRdb retains in-frame clones only, with some absent. This sample has 100,000 or so clones, with about 90% found just once. The sample comprised peripheral blood. The receptors were sampled from a man between 45 and 60 years old with active COVID-19. Both conserved end residues are part of each CDR3. Each record gives: CDR3 protein, CDR3 DNA, J gene, D gene, V gene, clone size. D genes are given only for firm matches. Some rows mark clone size as missing; the rest say once, few, many or name a class of expanded clone.

CASSLLGGSGYTF	TGTGCCAGCAGCTTGCTAGGGGGCAGCGGCTACACCTTC	TRBJ1-2	TRBD1	TRBV5-4	.
CASSVGDRGLNTF	TGTGCCAGCAGCGTAGGGGACAGGGGGCTGAACACCTTC	TRBJ1-2	TRBD1	TRBV9	.
CASSDERGGPQEQFF	TGTGCCAGTAGTGACGAGCGGGGGGGCCCTCAAGAGCAGTTCTTC	TRBJ2-1	TRBD2	TRBV19	.
CASRATGGVDQPQHF	TGTGCCAGCAGGGCTACAGGGGGGGTCGATCAGCCCCAGCATTTT	TRBJ1-5	TRBD1	TRBV2	.
CARSWDSSNTGELFF	TGTGCCAGAAGTTGGGACAGCTCGAACACCGGGGAGCTGTTTTTT	TRBJ2-2	TRBD1	TRBV5-3	.
CATSTRQTMREAFF	TGTGCCACCAGCACCAGACAGACCATGAGAGAAGCTTTCTTT	TRBJ1-1	.	TRBV15	.
CASNLDRALFWGYTF	TGTGCCAGCAACCTTGACAGGGCCCTCTTCTGGGGCTACACCTTC	TRBJ1-2	TRBD1	TRBV28	.
CAISESHRDMGYGYTF	TGTGCCATCAGTGAGTCACACCGGGACATGGGCTATGGCTACACCTTC	TRBJ1-2	.	TRBV10-3	.
CASSLAPREGDEQFF	TGTGCCAGCAGCTTAGCCCCCCGGGAGGGCGATGAGCAGTTCTTC	TRBJ2-1	TRBD2	TRBV7-6	.
CASSQDRGTGRYEQYF	TGCGCCAGCAGCCAAGATCGGGGGACAGGTAGATACGAGCAGTACTTC	TRBJ2-7	TRBD1	TRBV4-1	.
CATSVDRVGENEQFF	TGTGCCACCTCGGTCGACAGGGTGGGCGAAAATGAGCAGTTCTTC	TRBJ2-1	TRBD1	TRBV6-5	.
CASSVRTGTNTGELFF	TGTGCCAGCAGCGTAAGGACGGGGACGAACACCGGGGAGCTGTTTTTT	TRBJ2-2	.	TRBV9	.
CASSGRGLDTEAFF	TGTGCCAGCAGCGGCAGGGGGCTTGACACTGAAGCTTTCTTT	TRBJ1-1	TRBD1	TRBV5-5	.
CATSDPTGDRETQYF	TGTGCCACCAGTGATCCTACAGGGGATCGGGAGACCCAGTACTTC	TRBJ2-5	TRBD1	TRBV24-1	.
CASSLEGSRGSPLHF	TGTGCCAGCAGCTTAGAAGGGTCACGGGGGTCACCCCTCCACTTT	TRBJ1-6	.	TRBV7-2	once
CAIAGGSTDTQYF	TGTGCCATCGCGGGGGGGAGCACAGATACGCAGTATTTT	TRBJ2-3	TRBD2	TRBV10-3	.
CASSLWQIPYEQYF	TGTGCCAGCAGCTTGTGGCAGATTCCCTACGAGCAGTACTTC	TRBJ2-7	.	TRBV5-6	.
CATSSGQGKNTEAFF	TGTGCCACCAGCAGCGGACAGGGGAAGAACACTGAAGCTTTCTTT	TRBJ1-1	TRBD1	TRBV15	.
CASSGGPGYPEAFF	TGTGCCAGCAGCGGAGGGCCGGGGTATCCTGAAGCTTTCTTT	TRBJ1-1	.	TRBV7-8	.
CASSIYSGTGTSEQYF	TGTGCCAGCAGCATCTACTCTGGGACAGGGACCTCCGAGCAGTACTTC	TRBJ2-7	TRBD1	TRBV5-4	.
CASSSDSLGGVAFF	TGTGCCAGCAGCTCGGACAGCCTAGGGGGGGTAGCTTTCTTT	TRBJ1-1	.	TRBV13	.
CASTPGLAGEQYF	TGTGCCAGCACCCCGGGACTAGCGGGCGAGCAGTACTTC	TRBJ2-7	TRBD2	TRBV6-5	.
CASSQEIVHNEQFF	TGCGCCAGCAGCCAAGAAATCGTCCACAATGAGCAGTTCTTC	TRBJ2-1	.	TRBV4-1	.
CARKSMEGMRGYTF	TGTGCCAGAAAATCCATGGAGGGAATGAGGGGCTACACCTTC	TRBJ1-2	.	TRBV27	.
CASSPTGLTEAFF	TGTGCCAGCAGTCCCACAGGCCTCACTGAAGCTTTCTTT	TRBJ1-1	.	TRBV6-2/TRBV6-3	.